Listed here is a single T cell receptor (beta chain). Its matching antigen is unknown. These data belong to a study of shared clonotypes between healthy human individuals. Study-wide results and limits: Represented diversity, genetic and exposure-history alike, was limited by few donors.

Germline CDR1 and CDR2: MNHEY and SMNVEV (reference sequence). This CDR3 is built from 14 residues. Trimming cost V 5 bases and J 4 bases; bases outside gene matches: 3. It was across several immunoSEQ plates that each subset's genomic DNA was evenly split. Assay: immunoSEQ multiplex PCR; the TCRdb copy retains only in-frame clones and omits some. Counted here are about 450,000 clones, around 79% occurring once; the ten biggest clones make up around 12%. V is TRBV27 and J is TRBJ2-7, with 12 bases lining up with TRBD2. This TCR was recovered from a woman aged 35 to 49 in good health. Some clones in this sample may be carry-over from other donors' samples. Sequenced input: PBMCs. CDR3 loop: CASSGLAGRYEQYF. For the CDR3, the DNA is TGTGCCAGCAGTGGACTAGCGGGAAGGTACGAGCAGTACTTC.